The sequence of this T cell receptor (beta chain) was determined in a study of metastatic and nonmetastatic thyroid tumors. Study-level results: Within blood and tumor, benign nodules reportedly had significantly lower TCR beta diversity than malignant thyroid tumors did.

Authors' data handling: The distant-metastasis classifier for papillary thyroid cancer was built from CDR3 differences across clinicopathological groups. From the PCR reads, TCRdb re-called clones with MiXCR. These V and J calls rely on TCRdb rather than the paper's analysis. The sample lists some 10,000 clones; under 30% were seen once. The CDR3 is 16 residues long. Trimming took 5 bases from V and 0 from J; bases not matched to a gene: 6. This clone was recorded a few times. What it binds is not known. Treatment of any kind had been given to no patient before thyroid surgery. The clonotype was recovered from a female donor with papillary thyroid cancer or a benign thyroid nodule (not recorded which). Some clones in this sample may be carry-over from other donors' samples. The specimen was tumor tissue. The chain combines TRBV12-3 or TRBV12-4 with TRBJ2-1; 8 nucleotides agree with TRBD2. CDR3 sequence: CASSPPGTSSYNEQFF. The DNA of the CDR3 is TGTGCCAGCAGTCCTCCCGGGACTAGCTCCTACAATGAGCAGTTCTTC.